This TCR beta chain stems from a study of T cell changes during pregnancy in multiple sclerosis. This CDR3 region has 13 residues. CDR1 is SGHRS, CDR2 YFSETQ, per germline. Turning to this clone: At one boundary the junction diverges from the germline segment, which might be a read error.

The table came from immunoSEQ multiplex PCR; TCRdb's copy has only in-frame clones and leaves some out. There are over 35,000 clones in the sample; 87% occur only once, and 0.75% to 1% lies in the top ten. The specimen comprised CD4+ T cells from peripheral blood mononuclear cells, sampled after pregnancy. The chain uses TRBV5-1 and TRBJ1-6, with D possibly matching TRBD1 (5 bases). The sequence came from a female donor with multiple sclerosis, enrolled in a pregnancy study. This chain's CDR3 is CAGSSQGDSPLHF. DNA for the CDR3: TGCGCCGGCAGCTCCCAGGGTGATTCACCCCTCCACTTT.